What follows is one TCR beta chain and its context. This clonotype was seen a few times. The specificity of this receptor is unknown. Base qualities are not provided; no much larger clone lies one nucleotide away. This sample was taken from a study of identical twins (dated by TCRdb to about 2016). Some background on the complete study: The study deep-sequenced TCR alpha and beta repertoires from monozygotic twins, unrelated adults of various ages and cord blood to test whether fetal clonotypes persist. To rule out contamination, the twin experiments were replicated at different times with different library preparation protocols. The full study reports these points: Conclusions relied on cross-sectional statistical analysis, since the same donors could not be followed over many years. Fewer insertions were carried by abundant cord blood beta clonotypes; a weaker similar trend was observed in young adult naive repertoires, while no such trend was observed in memory repertoires. Invariant T cells such as MAIT and iNKT could partly confound zero-insertion analyses, though diverse VJ usage argued against this for most clonotypes. The excess sharing between twins in beta out-of-frame sequences was weaker because fewer shared sequences reduced the signal-to-noise ratio. Compared with coincidental sharing between unrelated individuals, out-of-frame TCR alpha sequences shared between twins showed an excess of sequences with low generation probability. Recombination models systematically underestimated out-of-frame TCR alpha sharing in monozygotic twins but agreed with sharing between unrelated individuals.

Taken from the germline V gene, the CDR1 and CDR2 loops are SQVTM and ANQGSEA. The CDR3 spans 19 residues, from the cysteine through the phenylalanine. The retained sequence is limited to the CDR3, 57 bases, with the frame set at the first base. Relative to germline, V is missing 0 bases and J is missing 3 bases, with 15 bases of the junction outside any gene match. Every donor in the study was a healthy Caucasian. The researchers also sequenced three unrelated adults who were not twins: a male aged 18 to 29, a male aged 50 to 59, and a female aged 50 to 59. Using Miltenyi CD45RO+ enrichment and human naive T-cell isolation kits, memory (CD45RO+) and naive T cells were isolated from PBMC. Receptor amplification or capture employed 5' RACE. Reads for this sample came from an Illumina HiSeq 2000. A universal primer binding site was added through template switching, and the final cDNA carried a unique molecular identifier so that TCR cDNA molecules could be counted accurately. First-strand cDNA for TCR alpha and beta chains was synthesized from specific primers in the conserved constant-segment region. To control for contamination, every cDNA library was double barcoded, receiving both a SMART-Mk sample barcode and Illumina barcodes. TruSeq adapter sequences and Illumina sample barcodes were added in two successive PCR steps. TCR alpha and beta cDNA libraries were sequenced on the Illumina HiSeq platform with custom primers. Processing in the source paper ran as follows. Raw reads were processed with MiGEC to extract unique molecular identifiers, and MiXCR was used to determine CDR3 positions. Recombination models were inferred per individual with the repgenHMM and IGoR tools using an EM algorithm. Shared clonotype analysis was performed with the tcR package in R, normalizing sharing by the product of cloneset sizes. Out-of-frame nonproductive sequences were analyzed to study raw recombination free of thymic and clonal selection effects. In-frame beta chains were kept once TCRdb had trimmed the public reads at Q25 with fastp and called clones with MiXCR. Duplicate CDR3 protein sequences are folded into a single record with the most common DNA and genes. The V and J calls were not made by the authors but by TCRdb's processing. The sample table records around 670,000 distinct CDR3 sequences; approximately 6.1% of these occur just once. The ten largest make up 1.5% to 2% of the sample.

Recombination joined TRBV29-1 with TRBJ2-3; TRBD2 agrees with 10 junctional bases. The sample consisted of naive T cells sorted from blood. Taken with the paper, the label for cell subset or site translates to: cells isolated with a human naive T-cell isolation kit. This clonotype was sampled from a man aged 18 to 30 in good health. The CDR3 reads as follows: CSVEDIRSASGSRTDTQYF. The nucleotide sequence is given as TGCAGCGTTGAAGATATAAGGTCGGCTAGCGGGAGTCGAACAGATACGCAGTATTTT.